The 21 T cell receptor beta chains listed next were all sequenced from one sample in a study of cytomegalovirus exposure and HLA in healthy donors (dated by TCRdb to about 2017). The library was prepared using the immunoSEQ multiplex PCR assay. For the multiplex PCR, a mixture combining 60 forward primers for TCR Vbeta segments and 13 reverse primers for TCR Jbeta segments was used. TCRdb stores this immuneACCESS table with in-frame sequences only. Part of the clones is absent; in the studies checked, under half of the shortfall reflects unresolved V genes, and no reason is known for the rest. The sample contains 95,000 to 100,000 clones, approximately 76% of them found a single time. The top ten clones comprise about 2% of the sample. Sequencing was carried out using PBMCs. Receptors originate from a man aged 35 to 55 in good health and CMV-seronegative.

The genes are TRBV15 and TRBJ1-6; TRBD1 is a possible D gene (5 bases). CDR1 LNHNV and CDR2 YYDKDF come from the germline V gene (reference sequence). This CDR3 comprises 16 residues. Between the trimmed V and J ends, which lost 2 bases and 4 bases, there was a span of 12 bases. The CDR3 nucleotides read TGTGCCACCAGCAGACCCCGGGACTCTTATAATTCACCCCTCCACTTT. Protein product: CATSRPRDSYNSPLHF.

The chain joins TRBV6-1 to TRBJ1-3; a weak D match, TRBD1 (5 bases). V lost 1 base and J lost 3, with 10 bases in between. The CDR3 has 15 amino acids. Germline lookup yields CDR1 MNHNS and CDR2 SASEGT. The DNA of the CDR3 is TGTGCCAGCAGTGAAGAGGGGCGCTATGGAAACACCATATATTTT. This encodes CASSEEGRYGNTIYF.

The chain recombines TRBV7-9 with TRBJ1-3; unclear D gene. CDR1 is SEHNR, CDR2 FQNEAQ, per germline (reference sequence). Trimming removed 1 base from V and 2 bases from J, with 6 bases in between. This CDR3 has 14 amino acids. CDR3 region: CASSLVGTGNTIYF. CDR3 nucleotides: TGTGCCAGCAGCTTAGTCGGGACTGGAAACACCATATATTTT.

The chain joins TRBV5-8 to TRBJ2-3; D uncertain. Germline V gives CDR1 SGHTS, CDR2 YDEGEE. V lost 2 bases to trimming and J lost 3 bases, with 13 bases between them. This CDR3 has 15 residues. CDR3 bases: TGTGCCAGCAGCTTTTATGGTGGCAAGACAGATACGCAGTATTTT. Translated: CASSFYGGKTDTQYF.

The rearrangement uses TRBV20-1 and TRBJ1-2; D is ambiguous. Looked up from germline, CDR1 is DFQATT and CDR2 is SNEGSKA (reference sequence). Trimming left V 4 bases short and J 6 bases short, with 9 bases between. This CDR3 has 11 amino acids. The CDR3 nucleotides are TGCAGTGCTATAAGCGTTGATGGCTACACCTTC. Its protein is CSAISVDGYTF.

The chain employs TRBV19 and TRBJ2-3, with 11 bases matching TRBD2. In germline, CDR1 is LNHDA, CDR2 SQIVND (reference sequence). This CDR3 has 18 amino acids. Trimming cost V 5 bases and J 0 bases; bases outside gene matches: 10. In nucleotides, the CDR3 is TGTGCCAGTAGTGCCTCACCCCGACTAGCGGGGAGCACAGATACGCAGTATTTT. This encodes CASSASPRLAGSTDTQYF.

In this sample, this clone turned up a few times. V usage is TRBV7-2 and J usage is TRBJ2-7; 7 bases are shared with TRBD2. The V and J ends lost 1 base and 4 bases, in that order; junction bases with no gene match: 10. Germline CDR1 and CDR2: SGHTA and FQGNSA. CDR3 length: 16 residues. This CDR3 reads CASSLVTSPWAYEQYF. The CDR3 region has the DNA TGTGCCAGCAGCTTAGTGACTAGCCCCTGGGCTTACGAGCAGTACTTC.

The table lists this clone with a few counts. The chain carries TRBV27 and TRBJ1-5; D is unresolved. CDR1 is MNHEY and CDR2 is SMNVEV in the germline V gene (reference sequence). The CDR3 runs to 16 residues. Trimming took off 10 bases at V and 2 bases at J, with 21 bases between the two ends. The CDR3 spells CATATKAHGGNQPQHF. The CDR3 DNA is TGTGCCACCGCGACTAAAGCCCATGGGGGCAATCAGCCCCAGCATTTT.

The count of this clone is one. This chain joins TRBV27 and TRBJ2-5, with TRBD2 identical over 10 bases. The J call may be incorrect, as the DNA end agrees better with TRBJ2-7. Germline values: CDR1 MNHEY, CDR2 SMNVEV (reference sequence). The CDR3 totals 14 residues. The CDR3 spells CASSLTSGYYEQYF. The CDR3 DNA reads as TGTGCCAGCAGTTTGACTAGCGGGTACTACGAGCAGTACTTC.

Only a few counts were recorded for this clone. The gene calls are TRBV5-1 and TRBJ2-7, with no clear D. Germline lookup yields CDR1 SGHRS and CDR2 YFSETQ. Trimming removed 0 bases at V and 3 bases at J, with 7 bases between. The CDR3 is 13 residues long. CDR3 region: CASSLAFSYEQYF. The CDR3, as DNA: TGCGCCAGCAGCTTGGCCTTCAGCTACGAGCAGTACTTC.

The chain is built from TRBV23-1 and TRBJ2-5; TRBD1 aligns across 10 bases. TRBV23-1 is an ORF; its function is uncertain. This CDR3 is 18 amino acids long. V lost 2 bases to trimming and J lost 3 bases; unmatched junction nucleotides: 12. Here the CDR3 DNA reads TGCGCCAGCAGTCAAGTTCTCCGGGACAGGGGTTTCGAAGAGACCCAGTACTTC. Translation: CASSQVLRDRGFEETQYF.

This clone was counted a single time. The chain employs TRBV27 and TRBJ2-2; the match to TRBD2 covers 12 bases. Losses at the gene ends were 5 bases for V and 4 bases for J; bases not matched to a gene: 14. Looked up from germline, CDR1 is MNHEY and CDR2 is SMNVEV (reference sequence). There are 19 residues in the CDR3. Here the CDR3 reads CASSRTLAGGPVGTGELFF. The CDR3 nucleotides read TGTGCCAGCAGTCGAACTCTAGCGGGAGGGCCAGTTGGCACCGGGGAGCTGTTTTTT.

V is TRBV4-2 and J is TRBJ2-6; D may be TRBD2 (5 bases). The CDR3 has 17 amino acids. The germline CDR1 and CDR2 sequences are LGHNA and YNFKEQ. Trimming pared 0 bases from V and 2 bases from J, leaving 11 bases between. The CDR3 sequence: CASSQELRAAGANVLTF. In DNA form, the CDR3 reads TGTGCCAGCAGCCAAGAATTGAGGGCGGCTGGGGCCAACGTCCTGACTTTC.

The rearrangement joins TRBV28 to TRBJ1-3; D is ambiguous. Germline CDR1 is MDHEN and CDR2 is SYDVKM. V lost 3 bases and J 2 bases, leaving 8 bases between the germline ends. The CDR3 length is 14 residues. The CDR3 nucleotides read TGTGCCAGCAGTTTGCCCGGGGCTGGAAACACCATATATTTT. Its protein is CASSLPGAGNTIYF.

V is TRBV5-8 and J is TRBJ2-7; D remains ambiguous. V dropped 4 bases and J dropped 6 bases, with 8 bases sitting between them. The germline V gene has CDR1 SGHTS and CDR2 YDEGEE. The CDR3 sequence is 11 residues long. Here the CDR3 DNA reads TGTGCCAGCAGCGGCCCGCTCGAGCAGTACTTC. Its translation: CASSGPLEQYF.

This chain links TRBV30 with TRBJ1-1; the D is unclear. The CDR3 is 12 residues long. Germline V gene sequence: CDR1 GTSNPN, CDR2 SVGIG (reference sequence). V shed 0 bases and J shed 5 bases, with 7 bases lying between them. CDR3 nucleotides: TGTGCCTGGAGTGTACACGGGACTGAAGCTTTCTTT. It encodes CAWSVHGTEAFF.

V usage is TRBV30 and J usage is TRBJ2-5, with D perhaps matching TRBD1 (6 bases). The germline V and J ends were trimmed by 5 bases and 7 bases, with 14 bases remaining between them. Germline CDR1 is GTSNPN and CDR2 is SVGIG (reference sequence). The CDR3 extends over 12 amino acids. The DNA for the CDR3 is TGTGCCTGGGCCCCCCTAGGGGGGACCCAGTACTTC. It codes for CAWAPLGGTQYF.

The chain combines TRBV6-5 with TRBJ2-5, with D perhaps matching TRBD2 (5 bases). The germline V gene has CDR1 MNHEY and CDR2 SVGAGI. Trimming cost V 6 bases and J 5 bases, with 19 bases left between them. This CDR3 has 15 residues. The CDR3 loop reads CASRPRGLVKETQYF. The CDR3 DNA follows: TGTGCCAGCAGGCCGAGAGGGCTAGTAAAGGAGACCCAGTACTTC.

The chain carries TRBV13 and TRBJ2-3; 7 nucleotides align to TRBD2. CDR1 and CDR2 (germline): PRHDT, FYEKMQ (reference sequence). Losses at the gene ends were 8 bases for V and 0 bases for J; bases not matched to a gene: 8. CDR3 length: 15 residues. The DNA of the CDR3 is TGTGCCAGCCATCTCCGGGGGGTGAGCACAGATACGCAGTATTTT. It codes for CASHLRGVSTDTQYF.

The CDR3: CASTPTETVDTQYF. The CDR3 coding sequence is TGCGCCAGCACCCCGACGGAAACAGTGGATACGCAGTATTTT. The chain uses TRBV5-1 and TRBJ2-3; D unresolved. Germline assignment: CDR1 SGHRS and CDR2 YFSETQ. The CDR3 loop spans 14 amino acids. Trimming removed 6 bases from V and 6 bases from J, with 17 bases in between.

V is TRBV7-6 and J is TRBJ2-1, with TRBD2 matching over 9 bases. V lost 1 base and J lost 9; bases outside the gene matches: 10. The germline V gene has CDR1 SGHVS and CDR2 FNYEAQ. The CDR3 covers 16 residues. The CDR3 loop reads CASSLVVAGVGSEQFF. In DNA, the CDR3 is TGTGCCAGCAGCTTAGTGGTAGCGGGAGTGGGTAGTGAGCAGTTCTTC.